Here is one TCR beta chain with its context. Antigen unknown. The germline gene is not matched at one end of the junction; a read error may be the cause. The sample has other DNA sequences that encode this CDR3 too. Germline V gene sequence: CDR1 MNHNY, CDR2 SVGAGI (reference sequence). This CDR3 region has 16 residues. The data derive from a study of cytomegalovirus exposure and HLA in healthy donors. Study-level results: Evidence from a later analysis indicated that most CMV-associated TCR beta chains looked HLA-restricted.

Amplification used 60 Vbeta primers and 13 Jbeta primers. TCRdb keeps only in-frame clones here, not all; method: immunoSEQ multiplex PCR. The sample has under 200,000 clones, 80% seen once. This chain connects TRBV6-6 to TRBJ1-3; 8 nucleotides agree with TRBD1. The sample was PBMCs. The sequence derives from a woman between 45 and 60 years old in good health and CMV-seropositive. In DNA form, the CDR3 reads TGTGCCAGTAGTTCGCACAGGGGGATTGACGGAAACACCATATATTTT. This gives the protein CASSSHRGIDGNTIYF.